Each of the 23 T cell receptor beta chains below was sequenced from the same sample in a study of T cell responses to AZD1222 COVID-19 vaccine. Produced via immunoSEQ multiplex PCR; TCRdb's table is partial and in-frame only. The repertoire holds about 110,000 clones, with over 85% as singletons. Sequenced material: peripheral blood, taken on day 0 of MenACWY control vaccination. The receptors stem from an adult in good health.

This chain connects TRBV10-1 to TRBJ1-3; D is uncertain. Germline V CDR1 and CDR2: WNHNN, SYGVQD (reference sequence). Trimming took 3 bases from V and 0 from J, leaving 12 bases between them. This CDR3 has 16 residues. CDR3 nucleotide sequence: TGCGCCAGCAGTGACCCGAACAGCGTCTCTGGAAACACCATATATTTT. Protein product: CASSDPNSVSGNTIYF.

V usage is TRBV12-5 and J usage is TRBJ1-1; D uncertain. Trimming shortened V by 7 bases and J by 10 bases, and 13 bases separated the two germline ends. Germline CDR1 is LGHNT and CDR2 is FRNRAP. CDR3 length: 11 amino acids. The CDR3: CASARLFVAFF. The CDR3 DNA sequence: TGTGCTAGTGCCCGGCTATTTGTAGCTTTCTTT. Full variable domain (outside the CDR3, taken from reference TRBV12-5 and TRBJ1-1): DARVTQTPRHKVTEMGQEVTMRCQPILGHNTVFWYRQTMMQGLELLAYFRNRAPLDDSGMPKDRFSAEMPDATLATLKIQPSEPRDSAVYFCASARLFVAFFGQGTRLTVV.

Here the CDR3 reads CASSQEFTGDGQPQHF. Written as DNA, the CDR3 is TGCGCCAGCAGCCAAGAATTTACAGGGGATGGGCAGCCCCAGCATTTT. This chain connects TRBV4-3 to TRBJ1-5; the match to TRBD1 covers 7 bases. V trimming: 0 bases; J trimming: 7 bases; junction bases outside the gene matches: 9. There are 16 residues in the CDR3. Germline CDR1 is LGHNA and CDR2 is YSLEER.

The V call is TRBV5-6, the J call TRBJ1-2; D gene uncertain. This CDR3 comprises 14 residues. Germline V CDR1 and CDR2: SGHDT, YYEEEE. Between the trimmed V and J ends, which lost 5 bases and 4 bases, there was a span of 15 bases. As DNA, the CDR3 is TGTGCCAGCAGTTACGCCGGGGTGGCCTATGGCTACACCTTC. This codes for CASSYAGVAYGYTF.

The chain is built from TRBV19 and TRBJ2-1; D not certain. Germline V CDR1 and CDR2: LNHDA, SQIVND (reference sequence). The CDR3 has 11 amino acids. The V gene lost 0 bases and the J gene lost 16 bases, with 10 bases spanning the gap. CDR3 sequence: CASSIDLPPFF. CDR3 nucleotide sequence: TGTGCCAGTAGTATAGACCTCCCCCCATTCTTC.

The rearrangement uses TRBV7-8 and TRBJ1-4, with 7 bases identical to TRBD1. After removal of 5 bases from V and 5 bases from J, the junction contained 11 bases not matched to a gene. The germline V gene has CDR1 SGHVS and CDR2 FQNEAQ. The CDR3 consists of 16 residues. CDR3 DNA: TGTGCCAGCAGCCTCGGGACAGCTCGACGGAATGAAAAACTGTTTTTT. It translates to CASSLGTARRNEKLFF.

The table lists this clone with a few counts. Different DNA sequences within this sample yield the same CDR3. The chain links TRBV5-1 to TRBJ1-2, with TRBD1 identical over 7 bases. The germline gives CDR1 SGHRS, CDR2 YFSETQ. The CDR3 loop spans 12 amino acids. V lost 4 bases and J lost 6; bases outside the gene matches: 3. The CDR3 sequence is CASSEQGDGYTF. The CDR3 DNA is TGCGCCAGCAGCGAGCAGGGGGATGGCTACACCTTC.

CDR3 amino acids: CASSQGQGSNEKLFF. The DNA for the CDR3 is TGCGCCAGCAGCCAAGGGCAAGGTTCTAATGAAAAACTGTTTTTT. This chain links TRBV4-3 with TRBJ1-4; D not resolved. V was cut by 1 base and J by 3 bases, with 9 bases left in between. CDR1 is LGHNA, CDR2 YSLEER, per germline. The CDR3 sequence is 15 residues long.

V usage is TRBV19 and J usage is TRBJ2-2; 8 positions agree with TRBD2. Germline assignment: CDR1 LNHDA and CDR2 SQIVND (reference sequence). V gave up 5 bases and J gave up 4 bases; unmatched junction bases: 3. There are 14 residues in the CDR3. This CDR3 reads CASSPRGGTGELFF. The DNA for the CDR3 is TGTGCCAGTAGTCCACGGGGGGGCACCGGGGAGCTGTTTTTT.

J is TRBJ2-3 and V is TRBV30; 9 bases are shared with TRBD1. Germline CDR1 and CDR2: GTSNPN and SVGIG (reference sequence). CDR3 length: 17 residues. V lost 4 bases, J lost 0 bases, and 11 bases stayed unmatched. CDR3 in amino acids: CAWNAGLTGGSTDTQYF. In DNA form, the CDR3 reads TGTGCCTGGAACGCCGGCTTGACAGGGGGAAGCACAGATACGCAGTATTTT.

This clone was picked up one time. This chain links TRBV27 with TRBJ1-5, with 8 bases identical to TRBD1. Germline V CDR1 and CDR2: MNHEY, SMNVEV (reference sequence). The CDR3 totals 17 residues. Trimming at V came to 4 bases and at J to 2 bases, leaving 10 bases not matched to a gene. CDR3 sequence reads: CASSWLPTGEGNQPQHF. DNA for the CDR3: TGTGCCAGCAGTTGGCTCCCGACAGGGGAAGGCAATCAGCCCCAGCATTTT.

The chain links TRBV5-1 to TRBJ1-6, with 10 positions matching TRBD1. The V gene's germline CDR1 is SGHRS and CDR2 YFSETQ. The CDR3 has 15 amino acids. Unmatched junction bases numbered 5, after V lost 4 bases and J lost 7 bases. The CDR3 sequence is CASSGTGAGNSPLHF. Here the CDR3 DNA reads TGCGCCAGCAGCGGGACAGGGGCGGGAAATTCACCCCTCCACTTT. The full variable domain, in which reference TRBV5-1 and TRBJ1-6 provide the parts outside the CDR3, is KAGVTQTPRYLIKTRGQQVTLSCSPISGHRSVSWYQQTPGQGLQFLFEYFSETQRNKGNFPGRFSGRQFSNSRSEMNVSTLELGDSALYLCASSGTGAGNSPLHFGNGTRLTVT.

Here the CDR3 DNA reads TGTGCCAGCAGCCACGATCGGGGGGACGGCTATGGCTACACCTTC. Translating gives CASSHDRGDGYGYTF. The rearrangement joins TRBV4-2 to TRBJ1-2; possibly TRBD1 for D (5 bases). From germline, CDR1 is LGHNA and CDR2 YNFKEQ. V gave up 3 bases and J gave up 4 bases, with 15 bases separating them. The CDR3 sequence is 15 residues long.

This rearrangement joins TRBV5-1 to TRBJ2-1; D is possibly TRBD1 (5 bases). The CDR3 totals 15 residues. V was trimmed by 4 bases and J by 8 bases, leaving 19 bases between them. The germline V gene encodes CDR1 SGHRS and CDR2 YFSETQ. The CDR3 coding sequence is TGCGCCAGCAGCGTGGACACCAGCCGTCTGGATGAGCAGTTCTTC. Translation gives CASSVDTSRLDEQFF. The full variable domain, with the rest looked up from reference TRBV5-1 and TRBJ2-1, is KAGVTQTPRYLIKTRGQQVTLSCSPISGHRSVSWYQQTPGQGLQFLFEYFSETQRNKGNFPGRFSGRQFSNSRSEMNVSTLELGDSALYLCASSVDTSRLDEQFFGPGTRLTVL.

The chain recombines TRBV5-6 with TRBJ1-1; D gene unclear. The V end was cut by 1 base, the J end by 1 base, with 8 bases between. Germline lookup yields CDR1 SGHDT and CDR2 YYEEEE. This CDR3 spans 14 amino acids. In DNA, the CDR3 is TGTGCCAGCAGCTTGTATGCAGGGAACACTGAAGCTTTCTTT. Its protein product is CASSLYAGNTEAFF.

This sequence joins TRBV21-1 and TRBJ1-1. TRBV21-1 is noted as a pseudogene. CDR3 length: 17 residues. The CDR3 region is CASSKTRERSPNTEAFF. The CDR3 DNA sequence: TGTGCCAGCAGCAAAACCCGAGAACGCAGCCCGAACACTGAAGCTTTCTTT.

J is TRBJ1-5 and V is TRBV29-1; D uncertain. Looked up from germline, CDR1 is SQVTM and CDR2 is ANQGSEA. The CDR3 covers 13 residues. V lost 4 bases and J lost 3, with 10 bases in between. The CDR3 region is CSVVMADNQPQHF. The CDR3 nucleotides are TGCAGCGTTGTTATGGCAGACAATCAGCCCCAGCATTTT.

CDR3 sequence reads: CASSYRQKDTQYF. CDR3 DNA sequence: TGTGCCAGCAGCTACCGACAGAAAGATACGCAGTATTTT. V usage is TRBV7-3 and J usage is TRBJ2-3, with D maybe TRBD1 (5 bases). Germline loops: CDR1 SGHTA, CDR2 FQGTGA. CDR3 size: 13 residues. The V end was cut by 4 bases, the J end by 5 bases, with 10 bases between.

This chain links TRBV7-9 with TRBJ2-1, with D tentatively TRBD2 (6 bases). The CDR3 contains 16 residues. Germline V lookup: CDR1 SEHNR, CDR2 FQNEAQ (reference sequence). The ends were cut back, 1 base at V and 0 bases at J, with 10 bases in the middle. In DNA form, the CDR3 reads TGTGCCAGCAGCTTAGGCGGGGTGAACTCCTACAATGAGCAGTTCTTC. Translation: CASSLGGVNSYNEQFF.

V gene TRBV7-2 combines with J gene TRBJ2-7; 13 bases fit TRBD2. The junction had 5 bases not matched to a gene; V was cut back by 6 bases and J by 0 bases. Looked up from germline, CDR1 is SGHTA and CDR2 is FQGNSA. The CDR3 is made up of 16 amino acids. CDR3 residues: CASSWTSGGPSYEQYF. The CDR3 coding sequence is TGTGCCAGCAGTTGGACTAGCGGGGGTCCCTCCTACGAGCAGTACTTC.

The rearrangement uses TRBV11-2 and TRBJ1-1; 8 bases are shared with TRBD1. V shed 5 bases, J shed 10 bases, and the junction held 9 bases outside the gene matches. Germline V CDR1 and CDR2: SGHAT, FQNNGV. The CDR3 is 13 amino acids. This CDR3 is CASSPAGGNVAFF. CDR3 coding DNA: TGTGCCAGCAGCCCAGCAGGGGGCAACGTAGCTTTCTTT. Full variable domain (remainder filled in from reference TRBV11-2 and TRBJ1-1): EAGVAQSPRYKIIEKRQSVAFWCNPISGHATLYWYQQILGQGPKLLIQFQNNGVVDDSQLPKDRFSAERLKGVDSTLKIQPAKLEDSAVYLCASSPAGGNVAFFGQGTRLTVV.

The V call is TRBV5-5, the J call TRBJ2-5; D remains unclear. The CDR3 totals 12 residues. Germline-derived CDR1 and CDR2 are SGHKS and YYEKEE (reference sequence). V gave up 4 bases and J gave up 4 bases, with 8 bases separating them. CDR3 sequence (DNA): TGTGCCAGCAGCACAGCTCTAGAGACCCAGTACTTC. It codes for CASSTALETQYF.

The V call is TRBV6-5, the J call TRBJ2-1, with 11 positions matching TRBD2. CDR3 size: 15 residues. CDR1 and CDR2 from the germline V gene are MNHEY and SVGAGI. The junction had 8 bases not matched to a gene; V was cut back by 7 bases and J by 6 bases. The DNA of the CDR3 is TGTGCCAGCAAAGAACTAGCGGGGGCTTTCAATGAGCAGTTCTTC. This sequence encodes CASKELAGAFNEQFF.